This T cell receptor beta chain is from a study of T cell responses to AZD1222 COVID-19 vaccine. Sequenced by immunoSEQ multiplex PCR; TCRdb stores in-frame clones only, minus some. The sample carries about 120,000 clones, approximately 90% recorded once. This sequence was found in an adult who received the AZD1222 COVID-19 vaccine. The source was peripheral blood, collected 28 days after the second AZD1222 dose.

CDR3 sequence: CASSSAGTAYEQYF. The DNA for the CDR3 is TGTGCCAGCAGCTCCGCCGGGACAGCCTACGAGCAGTACTTC. The genes are TRBV5-4 and TRBJ2-7; 7 bases agree with TRBD1. V dropped 3 bases and J dropped 2; count of bases not matched to a gene: 5. The germline CDR1 and CDR2 sequences are SGHNT and YYREEE (reference sequence). The CDR3 totals 14 residues.